The sequence of this T cell receptor (beta chain) was determined in a study of beta chain features in type 1 diabetes. Since all of the isolated RNA was reverse transcribed, expressed TCRB transcripts were what got sequenced. Some clones are missing from TCRdb's copy, which holds only in-frame ones; the method was immunoSEQ multiplex PCR. The table records roughly 240,000 clones, 55% to 70% of them present only once. This clone is a singleton in its sample. Its antigen is not known. The germline gives CDR1 SEHNR, CDR2 FQNEAQ (reference sequence). The CDR3 is 15 amino acids. V lost 6 bases and J lost 4, with 15 bases in between. Stem cell-like memory, regulatory, central memory and naive CD4+ cells were sorted via CD45RO/CCR7/CD25/CD127/CD95/CD27. Overall study results and limits: There were fewer insertions and more deletions at the VDJ junctions of type 1 diabetes patients.

Sequenced: naive CD4+ T cells from blood. This TCR came from a man aged 30-40 years in good health. The gene calls are TRBV7-9 and TRBJ2-2; D gene uncertain. As DNA, the CDR3 is TGTGCCAGCAGTTCGTTGCAGAGGAGCACCGGGGAGCTGTTTTTT. Encoded protein: CASSSLQRSTGELFF.